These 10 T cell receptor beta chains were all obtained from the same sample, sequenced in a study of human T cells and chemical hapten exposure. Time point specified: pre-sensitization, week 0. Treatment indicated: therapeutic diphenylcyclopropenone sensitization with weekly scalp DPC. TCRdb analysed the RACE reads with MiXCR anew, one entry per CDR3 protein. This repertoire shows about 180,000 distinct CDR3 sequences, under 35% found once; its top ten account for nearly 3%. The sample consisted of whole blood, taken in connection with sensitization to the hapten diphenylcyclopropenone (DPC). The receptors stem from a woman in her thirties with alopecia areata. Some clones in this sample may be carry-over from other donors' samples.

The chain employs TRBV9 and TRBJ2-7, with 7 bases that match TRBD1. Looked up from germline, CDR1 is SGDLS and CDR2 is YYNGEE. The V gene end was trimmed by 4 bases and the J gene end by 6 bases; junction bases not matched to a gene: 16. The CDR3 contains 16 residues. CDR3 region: CASSPSGRAGGGEQYF. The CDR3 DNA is TGTGCCAGCAGCCCCAGCGGTAGGGCAGGGGGTGGCGAGCAGTACTTC.

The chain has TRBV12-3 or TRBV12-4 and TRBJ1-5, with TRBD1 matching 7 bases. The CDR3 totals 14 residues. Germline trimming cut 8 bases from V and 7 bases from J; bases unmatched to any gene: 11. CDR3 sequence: CASGLSGGEQPQHF. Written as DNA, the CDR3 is TGTGCCAGCGGGTTATCAGGGGGGGAACAGCCCCAGCATTTT.

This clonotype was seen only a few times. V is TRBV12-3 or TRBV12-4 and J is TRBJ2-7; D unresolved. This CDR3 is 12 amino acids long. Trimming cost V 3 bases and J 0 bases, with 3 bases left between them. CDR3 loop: CASSLTSYEQYF. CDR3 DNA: TGTGCCAGCAGTTTGACCTCCTACGAGCAGTACTTC.

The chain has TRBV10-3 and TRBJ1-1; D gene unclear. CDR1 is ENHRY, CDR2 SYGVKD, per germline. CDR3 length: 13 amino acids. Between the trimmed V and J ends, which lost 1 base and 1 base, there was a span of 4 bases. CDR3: CAISEYGNTEAFF. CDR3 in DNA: TGTGCCATCAGTGAGTATGGGAACACTGAAGCTTTCTTT.

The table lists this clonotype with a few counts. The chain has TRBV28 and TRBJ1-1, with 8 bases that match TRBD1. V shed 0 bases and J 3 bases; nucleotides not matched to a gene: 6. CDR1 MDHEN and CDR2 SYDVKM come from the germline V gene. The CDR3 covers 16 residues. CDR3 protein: CASSLWRTGRDTEAFF. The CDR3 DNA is TGTGCCAGCAGTTTATGGCGGACAGGGAGGGACACTGAAGCTTTCTTT.

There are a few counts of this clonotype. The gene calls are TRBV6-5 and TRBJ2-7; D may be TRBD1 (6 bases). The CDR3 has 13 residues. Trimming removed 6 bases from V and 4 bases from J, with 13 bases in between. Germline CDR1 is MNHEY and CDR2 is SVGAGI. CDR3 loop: CASSRTASYEQYF. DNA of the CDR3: TGTGCCAGCAGCCGGACAGCGTCTTACGAGCAGTACTTC.

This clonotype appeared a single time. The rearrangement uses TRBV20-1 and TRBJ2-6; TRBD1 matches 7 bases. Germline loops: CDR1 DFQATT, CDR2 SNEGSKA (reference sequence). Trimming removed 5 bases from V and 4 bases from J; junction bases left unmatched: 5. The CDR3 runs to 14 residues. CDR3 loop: CSALTGYGANVLTF. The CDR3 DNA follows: TGCAGTGCTTTGACAGGGTACGGGGCCAACGTCCTGACTTTC.

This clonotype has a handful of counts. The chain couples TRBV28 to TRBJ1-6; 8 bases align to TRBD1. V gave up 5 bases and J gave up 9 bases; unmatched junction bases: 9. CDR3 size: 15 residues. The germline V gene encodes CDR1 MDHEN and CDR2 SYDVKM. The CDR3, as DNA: TGTGCCAGCAGTCCTCGGACAGGGAATGCTTCACCCCTCCACTTT. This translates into CASSPRTGNASPLHF.

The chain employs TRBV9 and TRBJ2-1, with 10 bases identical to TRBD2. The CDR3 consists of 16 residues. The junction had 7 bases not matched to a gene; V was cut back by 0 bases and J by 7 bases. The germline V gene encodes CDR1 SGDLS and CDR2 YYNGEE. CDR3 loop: CASSVGTSGRLNEQFF. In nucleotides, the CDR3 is TGTGCCAGCAGCGTAGGGACTAGCGGTCGCTTGAATGAGCAGTTCTTC.

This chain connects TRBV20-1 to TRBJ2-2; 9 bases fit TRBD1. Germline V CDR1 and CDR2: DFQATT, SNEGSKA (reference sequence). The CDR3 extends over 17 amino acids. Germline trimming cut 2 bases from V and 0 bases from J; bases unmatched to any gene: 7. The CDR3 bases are TGCAGTGCTAGATTCCAAGGACAGGGGACGAACACCGGGGAGCTGTTTTTT. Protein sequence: CSARFQGQGTNTGELFF.